These 31 T cell receptor beta chains originate from one sample sequenced in a study of CD8 T cells in Susac syndrome. Random hexamers were used to reverse transcribe an amount of roughly 0.45 to 1 ug RNA. TCRdb reprocessed the immunoSEQ multiplex PCR reads with MiXCR, giving one entry per CDR3 protein. The profile covers about 130,000 distinct CDR3 sequences, with more than 85% appearing a single time and about 0.18% taken by the ten largest. The source material was CD8+ T cells from PBMCs. The receptors here all came from a human donor with Susac syndrome.

V is TRBV12-3 or TRBV12-4 and J is TRBJ2-4, with 8 bases lining up with TRBD2. The CDR3 sequence is 11 residues long. The J segment lost 9 bases and the V segment lost 5 bases, leaving 0 bases of the junction unmatched. Here the CDR3 reads CASSTSGIQYF. In DNA form, the CDR3 reads TGTGCCAGCAGTACTAGCGGCATTCAGTACTTC.

This rearrangement joins TRBV3-1 to TRBJ2-5; TRBD1 matches at 7 bases. The CDR3 consists of 14 residues. Germline-derived CDR1 and CDR2 are LGHDT and YNNKEL (reference sequence). The ends lost 5 bases at V and 3 bases at J; junction bases unmatched: 6. The CDR3 protein is CASSVGDREETQYF. The DNA for the CDR3 is TGTGCCAGCAGCGTTGGGGACAGAGAAGAGACCCAGTACTTC.

The chain carries TRBV9 and TRBJ2-7; TRBD1 agrees at 7 bases. V was clipped by 4 bases and J by 4 bases; unmatched bases: 8. CDR1 is SGDLS, CDR2 YYNGEE, per germline. This CDR3 has 14 residues. This CDR3 is CASSTTTGVYEQYF. In DNA form, the CDR3 reads TGTGCCAGCAGCACCACAACAGGGGTTTACGAGCAGTACTTC.

The chain has TRBV25-1 and TRBJ2-4; D might be TRBD1 or TRBD2, each matching 6 bases. This CDR3 spans 18 amino acids. Trimming took 3 bases from V and 0 from J, leaving 18 bases between them. In germline, CDR1 is MGHDK, CDR2 SYGVNS. This CDR3 reads CASSDGGPYALAKNIQYF. DNA of the CDR3: TGTGCCAGCAGTGACGGGGGCCCGTATGCTCTAGCCAAAAACATTCAGTACTTC.

The chain is built from TRBV4-1 and TRBJ2-2; D may be TRBD2 (6 bases). CDR3 length equals 17 residues. Deletions cut 0 bases from V and 6 bases from J, with 17 bases between. Germline CDR1 is MGHRA and CDR2 is YSYEKL. This CDR3 reads CASSQDAGRWSAGELFF. CDR3 DNA: TGCGCCAGCAGCCAAGATGCGGGGAGGTGGTCTGCCGGGGAGCTGTTTTTT.

DNA for the CDR3: TGTGCTAGTGGTTGGACAGGACAGGGGGTAGCAGATACGCAGTATTTT. Its translation: CASGWTGQGVADTQYF. This chain joins TRBV12-5 and TRBJ2-3, with 10 bases that match TRBD1. The CDR3 is 16 amino acids. V shed 4 bases, J shed 4 bases, and the junction held 8 bases outside the gene matches. CDR1 and CDR2 (germline): LGHNT, FRNRAP.

The rearrangement joins TRBV30 to TRBJ2-1; 7 bases map to TRBD1. The V segment lost 7 bases and the J segment 9 bases; nucleotides outside the gene matches: 12. The CDR3 sequence is 13 residues long. Germline values: CDR1 GTSNPN, CDR2 SVGIG (reference sequence). The DNA for the CDR3 is TGTGCCTCAAAAGGGACAGACACCGCTGAGCAGTTCTTC. Protein: CASKGTDTAEQFF. The entire variable domain, with the rest obtained from reference TRBV30 and TRBJ2-1, is as follows: SQTIHQWPATLVQPVGSPLSLECTVEGTSNPNLYWYRQAAGRGLQLLFYSVGIGQISSEVPQNLSASRPQDRQFILSSKKLLLSDSGFYLCASKGTDTAEQFFGPGTRLTVL.

The chain combines TRBV19 with TRBJ2-7; 8 bases line up with TRBD1. This CDR3 spans 13 amino acids. Germline V gene data show CDR1 as LNHDA and CDR2 as SQIVND (reference sequence). The ends lost 9 bases at V and 2 bases at J; junction bases unmatched: 6. Here the CDR3 DNA reads TGTGCCAGCTCAGGGGGCCTTACCTACGAGCAGTACTTC. Protein product: CASSGGLTYEQYF.

V and J are TRBV6-5 and TRBJ2-4; TRBD2 might be the D (5 bases). This CDR3 has 11 amino acids. Per the germline V gene, CDR1 is MNHEY and CDR2 is SVGAGI. V was shortened by 8 bases and J by 7 bases, with 9 bases between the two germline ends. The CDR3, as DNA: TGTGCCAGCCCAACGGGGAACATTCAGTACTTC. Encoded protein: CASPTGNIQYF.

This chain links TRBV4-1 with TRBJ2-7; D may match TRBD1 or TRBD2 (5 bases each). The V and J ends lost 2 bases and 3 bases respectively, with 17 bases between them. The CDR3 contains 16 residues. Germline values: CDR1 MGHRA, CDR2 YSYEKL. The CDR3 region is CASSQTPGTSFYEQYF. The CDR3 DNA follows: TGCGCCAGCAGCCAAACCCCCGGGACCTCCTTCTACGAGCAGTACTTC.

V usage is TRBV11-2 and J usage is TRBJ2-1; tentatively, D is TRBD2 (5 bases). Trimming left V 1 base short and J 10 bases short, with 14 bases between. The germline V gene encodes CDR1 SGHAT and CDR2 FQNNGV. The CDR3 spans 14 residues. CDR3 in amino acids: CASSLGATREEQFF. The CDR3 DNA sequence: TGTGCCAGCAGCTTAGGGGCCACTAGGGAAGAGCAGTTCTTC. Complete variable domain (other parts from reference TRBV11-2 and TRBJ2-1): EAGVAQSPRYKIIEKRQSVAFWCNPISGHATLYWYQQILGQGPKLLIQFQNNGVVDDSQLPKDRFSAERLKGVDSTLKIQPAKLEDSAVYLCASSLGATREEQFFGPGTRLTVL.

V is TRBV6-1 and J is TRBJ2-1; D possibly corresponds to TRBD1 (5 bases). The CDR3 is 13 residues long. Per germline, CDR1 MNHNS and CDR2 SASEGT. V was clipped by 7 bases and J by 7 bases, with 14 bases between them. The CDR3 spells CASMPGPWNEQFF. DNA of the CDR3: TGTGCCAGCATGCCAGGGCCTTGGAATGAGCAGTTCTTC.

The J gene is TRBJ2-1, the V gene TRBV27; D gene unclear. The V end lost 3 bases, the J end lost 5 bases, and 8 bases lay between the germline ends. This CDR3 spans 13 amino acids. The germline V gene encodes CDR1 MNHEY and CDR2 SMNVEV (reference sequence). The CDR3 loop is CASSFVGNNEQFF. CDR3 DNA: TGTGCCAGCAGTTTCGTGGGAAACAATGAGCAGTTCTTC.

V usage is TRBV10-1 and J usage is TRBJ2-7, with 7 bases matching TRBD1. Germline V lookup: CDR1 WNHNN, CDR2 SYGVQD (reference sequence). This CDR3 spans 16 amino acids. V shed 4 bases and J 2 bases; nucleotides not matched to a gene: 11. This chain's CDR3 is CASSGVGTVDPYEQYF. CDR3 DNA sequence: TGCGCCAGCAGTGGGGTCGGGACAGTGGATCCCTACGAGCAGTACTTC.

The chain has TRBV4-1 and TRBJ2-2; 8 bases map to TRBD2. CDR1 and CDR2 (germline): MGHRA, YSYEKL. V lost 5 bases, J lost 9 bases, and 11 bases stayed unmatched. The CDR3 contains 15 residues. CDR3 sequence (DNA): TGCGCCAGCAGCACCTTACCGGGAGGGCTAAGGGAGCTGTTTTTT. It yields the protein CASSTLPGGLRELFF.

The chain couples TRBV7-9 to TRBJ2-7; a possible D gene is TRBD2 (6 bases). The CDR3 is 13 amino acids. In germline, CDR1 is SEHNR, CDR2 FQNEAQ (reference sequence). The V gene lost 7 bases and the J gene lost 7 bases, with 17 bases spanning the gap. This CDR3 is CASTPRGRGEQYF. For the CDR3, the DNA is TGTGCCAGCACCCCCCGCGGCCGGGGGGAGCAGTACTTC.

V usage is TRBV7-9 and J usage is TRBJ1-1, with 7 bases fitting TRBD1. Germline CDR1 SEHNR, CDR2 FQNEAQ (reference sequence). The length of the CDR3 is 16 residues. Germline trimming cut 5 bases from V and 1 base from J; bases unmatched to any gene: 10. The CDR3 spells CASSAEQGIWNTEAFF. CDR3 DNA sequence: TGTGCCAGCAGCGCAGAACAGGGGATCTGGAACACTGAAGCTTTCTTT.

This chain joins TRBV6-5 and TRBJ1-5, with 7 bases fitting TRBD1. The CDR3 is 14 residues long. CDR1 is MNHEY and CDR2 is SVGAGI in the germline V gene. The trim removed 2 bases at V and 6 bases at J, leaving 4 bases unmatched. CDR3 sequence (DNA): TGTGCCAGCAGTTACGGAGGGGGCGGTCAGCCCCAGCATTTT. As protein: CASSYGGGGQPQHF.

The CDR3 DNA reads TGTGCCAGCAGTCTTCAGGGAGCTAATCAGCCCCAGCATTTT. Its translation: CASSLQGANQPQHF. J is TRBJ1-5 and V is TRBV27, with D possibly matching TRBD1 (5 bases). The length of the CDR3 is 14 residues. Germline V gene sequence: CDR1 MNHEY, CDR2 SMNVEV (reference sequence). Trimming shortened V by 5 bases and J by 4 bases, and 12 bases separated the two germline ends.

Only one count was recorded for this clonotype. The V and J genes are TRBV12-3 or TRBV12-4 and TRBJ1-2; D call uncertain. Trimming pared 10 bases from V and 8 bases from J, leaving 5 bases between. The CDR3 length is 8 residues. In DNA form, the CDR3 reads TGTGCCACTCAAGGCTACACCTTC. Residues: CATQGYTF.

The V gene is TRBV29-1, the J gene TRBJ2-7, with D possibly matching TRBD2 (6 bases). CDR1 is SQVTM and CDR2 is ANQGSEA in the germline V gene. The CDR3 has 15 residues. Trimming took off 7 bases at V and 0 bases at J, with 19 bases between the two ends. CDR3 protein: CSAAGTSLRSYEQYF. CDR3 nucleotide sequence: TGCAGCGCCGCAGGGACTTCCCTTCGCTCCTACGAGCAGTACTTC.

The V gene is TRBV25-1, the J gene TRBJ1-1; possible D gene TRBD1, 5 bases. The CDR3 loop spans 12 amino acids. Trimming took off 1 base at V and 7 bases at J, with 7 bases between the two ends. The germline CDR1 and CDR2 sequences are MGHDK and SYGVNS. The CDR3 here is CASSEWGVEAFF. The CDR3 nucleotides read TGTGCCAGCAGTGAATGGGGCGTTGAAGCTTTCTTT.

This chain uses TRBV9 with TRBJ2-1; 8 bases match TRBD2. Germline CDR1 and CDR2: SGDLS and YYNGEE. J gave up 2 bases and V 3 bases, and 4 bases lay outside the gene matches. The CDR3 extends over 15 amino acids. CDR3 nucleotide sequence: TGTGCCAGCAGCGGAGCGGGAGAGCCCTACAATGAGCAGTTCTTC. Its translation: CASSGAGEPYNEQFF.

A single count supports this clonotype. This chain connects TRBV28 to TRBJ2-3; D is unclear. Germline V gene data show CDR1 as MDHEN and CDR2 as SYDVKM. Trimming cost V 4 bases and J 6 bases, with 14 bases left between them. The CDR3 consists of 14 residues. The CDR3 DNA follows: TGTGCCAGCAGTTCCACTGGACCGACGGATACGCAGTATTTT. This translates into CASSSTGPTDTQYF.

The chain combines TRBV28 with TRBJ2-7; TRBD2 aligns across 11 bases. This CDR3 contains 16 residues. V lost 3 bases and J lost 4; bases outside the gene matches: 8. CDR1 is MDHEN and CDR2 is SYDVKM in the germline V gene. The DNA for the CDR3 is TGTGCCAGCAGTTTCCCTACCCCTAGCGGGAGGTACGAGCAGTACTTC. It codes for CASSFPTPSGRYEQYF.

On this clonotype itself: A read error may account for a junction end that differs from germline. The J gene is TRBJ2-5, the V gene TRBV7-7; TRBD2 matches at 9 bases. The CDR3 totals 15 residues. CDR1 and CDR2 (germline): SSHAT, FNYEAQ (reference sequence). For the CDR3, the DNA is TGTGCTAGCAGCTTAGGGTCTAGCGGGGAAGAGACCCAGTACTTC. Protein sequence: CASSLGSSGEETQYF. Supplemented by reference TRBV7-7 and TRBJ2-5, the full variable domain reads GAGVSQSPRYKVTKRGQDVTLRCDPISSHATLYWYQQALGQGPEFLTYFNYEAQPDKSGLPSDRFSAERPEGSISTLTIQRTEQRDSAMYRCASSLGSSGEETQYFGPGTRLLVL.

The V call is TRBV3-1, the J call TRBJ2-7; a weak D match, TRBD2 (6 bases). The germline V gene encodes CDR1 LGHDT and CDR2 YNNKEL (reference sequence). The length of the CDR3 is 16 residues. V gave up 5 bases and J gave up 2 bases, with 19 bases separating them. CDR3 nucleotide sequence: TGTGCCAGCAGCGTTAACTGGGGGGATGGAGCCTACGAGCAGTACTTC. It codes for CASSVNWGDGAYEQYF.

The J gene is TRBJ2-7, the V gene TRBV19, with 7 bases aligning to TRBD2. Trimming removed 3 bases from V and 4 bases from J; junction bases left unmatched: 6. CDR1 LNHDA and CDR2 SQIVND come from the germline V gene (reference sequence). The length of the CDR3 is 14 residues. CDR3 sequence reads: CASSISGSGYEQYF. Here the CDR3 DNA reads TGTGCCAGTAGTATTTCGGGTAGCGGGTACGAGCAGTACTTC.

The chain is built from TRBV12-3 or TRBV12-4 and TRBJ2-7; D unresolved. The CDR3 contains 15 residues. Trimming took 3 bases from V and 2 from J, leaving 14 bases between them. The CDR3, as DNA: TGTGCCAGCAGTTTTTGGCCCAGAACACCCTACGAGCAGTACTTC. Its translation: CASSFWPRTPYEQYF.

This sequence joins TRBV29-1 and TRBJ2-7; no definite D call. The CDR3 consists of 11 residues. Germline CDR1 reads SQVTM; CDR2 reads ANQGSEA. The germline V and J ends were trimmed by 3 bases and 2 bases, with 5 bases remaining between them. The CDR3, as DNA: TGCAGCGTTGACGACACCTACGAGCAGTACTTC. Residues: CSVDDTYEQYF.

This chain joins TRBV5-1 and TRBJ1-4; 9 bases align to TRBD1. CDR1 and CDR2 (germline): SGHRS, YFSETQ. Losses at the gene ends were 5 bases for V and 7 bases for J; bases not matched to a gene: 6. CDR3 length: 14 amino acids. CDR3 DNA: TGCGCCAGCAGTAAGGGACAGGGTAGTGAAAAACTGTTTTTT. This translates into CASSKGQGSEKLFF. The full variable domain, completed using reference TRBV5-1 and TRBJ1-4, is KAGVTQTPRYLIKTRGQQVTLSCSPISGHRSVSWYQQTPGQGLQFLFEYFSETQRNKGNFPGRFSGRQFSNSRSEMNVSTLELGDSALYLCASSKGQGSEKLFFGSGTQLSVL.